A single sample is the source of the 30 T cell receptor beta chains below, sequenced in a study of cytomegalovirus exposure and HLA in healthy donors. Use of 60 Vbeta and 13 Jbeta primers characterized the PCR. TCRdb keeps only in-frame clones here, not all; method: immunoSEQ multiplex PCR. The repertoire includes approximately 290,000 clones, 75% to 85% of them detected once, and 0.3% sits in the top ten. The sample consisted of PBMCs. These receptor sequences come from a girl aged 2 to 10 in good health and CMV-seronegative.

V and J are TRBV5-4 and TRBJ2-3; the D gene is possibly TRBD1 (5 bases). The germline gives CDR1 SGHNT, CDR2 YYREEE (reference sequence). V was trimmed by 0 bases and J by 2 bases, leaving 10 bases between them. The CDR3 runs 15 residues. The CDR3 DNA sequence: TGTGCCAGCAGCTTGGGACAGATTCTCACAGATACGCAGTATTTT. Encoded protein: CASSLGQILTDTQYF.

The rearrangement links TRBV19 to TRBJ1-1, with TRBD1 matching over 10 bases. Per germline, CDR1 LNHDA and CDR2 SQIVND (reference sequence). Trimming cost V 6 bases and J 0 bases; bases outside gene matches: 10. This CDR3 region has 17 residues. The CDR3 DNA is TGTGCCAGTAGAACCGACAGGGGGCACCTACTGAACACTGAAGCTTTCTTT. Protein: CASRTDRGHLLNTEAFF.

This chain joins TRBV2 and TRBJ1-2; no firm D call. V dropped 10 bases and J dropped 5 bases, with 14 bases sitting between them. Looked up from germline, CDR1 is SNHLY and CDR2 is FYNNEI. This CDR3 contains 12 residues. CDR3 residues: CATVGQRYGYTF. CDR3 bases: TGTGCCACCGTGGGTCAGAGGTATGGCTACACCTTC.

The chain employs TRBV19 and TRBJ1-3; D remains unclear. The CDR3 runs 13 residues. Germline loops: CDR1 LNHDA, CDR2 SQIVND (reference sequence). Trimming stripped 8 bases from V and 3 bases from J, with 11 bases between. CDR3 residues: CASVGHGGNTIYF. The CDR3, as DNA: TGTGCCAGTGTGGGCCATGGTGGAAACACCATATATTTT. The whole variable domain, filled in from reference TRBV19 and TRBJ1-3, reads DGGITQSPKYLFRKEGQNVTLSCEQNLNHDAMYWYRQDPGQGLRLIYYSQIVNDFQKGDIAEGYSVSREKKESFPLTVTSAQKNPTAFYLCASVGHGGNTIYFGEGSWLTVV.

This clone was seen only a few times. V usage is TRBV7-9 and J usage is TRBJ1-3, with TRBD1 as a possible D gene (6 bases). V gave up 6 bases and J gave up 1 base, with 13 bases separating them. Germline-derived CDR1 and CDR2 are SEHNR and FQNEAQ (reference sequence). The CDR3 has 15 amino acids. CDR3 sequence reads: CASSSRTVSGNTIYF. The CDR3 nucleotides read TGTGCCAGCAGTTCCAGGACAGTTTCTGGAAACACCATATATTTT.

This chain connects TRBV7-8 to TRBJ2-7; TRBD1 is a possible D gene (6 bases). The CDR3 has 17 amino acids. Germline V gives CDR1 SGHVS, CDR2 FQNEAQ. V dropped 1 base and J dropped 0 bases, with 16 bases sitting between them. This CDR3 reads CASSLGGAGRGSYEQYF. The CDR3 nucleotides are TGTGCCAGCAGCTTAGGGGGTGCCGGCAGGGGCTCCTACGAGCAGTACTTC.

J is TRBJ2-3 and V is TRBV27; 9 bases agree with TRBD2. This CDR3 is built from 15 residues. CDR1 is MNHEY, CDR2 SMNVEV, per germline (reference sequence). Unmatched junction bases numbered 2, after V lost 3 bases and J lost 1 base. CDR3 protein: CASSFQRGGTDTQYF. CDR3 nucleotide sequence: TGTGCCAGCAGTTTTCAGCGGGGGGGCACAGATACGCAGTATTTT.

The rearrangement joins TRBV27 to TRBJ1-2; D possibly corresponds to TRBD1 (5 bases). Deletions cut 2 bases from V and 8 bases from J, with 24 bases between. The CDR3 loop spans 17 amino acids. Germline lookup yields CDR1 MNHEY and CDR2 SMNVEV (reference sequence). In DNA, the CDR3 is TGTGCCAGCAGTTTAAAGGCGGCAGGGTGGACGGTATACGGCTACACCTTC. Translating gives CASSLKAAGWTVYGYTF.

This sequence joins TRBV5-1 and TRBJ2-5; 8 positions agree with TRBD1. Germline trimming cut 4 bases from V and 3 bases from J; bases unmatched to any gene: 11. Germline lookup yields CDR1 SGHRS and CDR2 YFSETQ. The CDR3 loop spans 16 amino acids. CDR3 DNA: TGCGCCAGCAGCCCTTTAATGGGGACAGGAGAAGAGACCCAGTACTTC. Its translation: CASSPLMGTGEETQYF. The whole variable domain, filled in from reference TRBV5-1 and TRBJ2-5, reads KAGVTQTPRYLIKTRGQQVTLSCSPISGHRSVSWYQQTPGQGLQFLFEYFSETQRNKGNFPGRFSGRQFSNSRSEMNVSTLELGDSALYLCASSPLMGTGEETQYFGPGTRLLVL.

The chain employs TRBV10-3 and TRBJ2-7; 10 nucleotides agree with TRBD2. Germline CDR1 and CDR2: ENHRY and SYGVKD. Unmatched junction bases numbered 15, after V lost 9 bases and J lost 7 bases. This CDR3 has 15 residues. The CDR3 coding sequence is TGTGCCATTTCCCCTATCCTAGCGGGAGCTGGTGAGCAGTACTTC. It yields the protein CAISPILAGAGEQYF.

The V gene is TRBV5-5, the J gene TRBJ1-2, with 7 bases lining up with TRBD1. Trimming removed 2 bases from V and 8 bases from J; junction bases left unmatched: 9. This CDR3 is built from 14 residues. Germline CDR1 SGHKS, CDR2 YYEKEE (reference sequence). This CDR3 reads CASSFRPGGMGYTF. In nucleotides, the CDR3 is TGTGCCAGCAGCTTTCGGCCAGGGGGTATGGGCTACACCTTC.

V is TRBV5-4 and J is TRBJ2-5; unclear D gene. V lost 2 bases to trimming and J lost 4 bases, with 15 bases between them. The CDR3 has 15 amino acids. From germline, CDR1 is SGHNT and CDR2 YYREEE (reference sequence). The CDR3, as DNA: TGTGCCAGCAGCTTCCCCCTAGTCCCGCCAGAGACCCAGTACTTC. Protein: CASSFPLVPPETQYF. The complete variable domain, with remaining parts taken from reference TRBV5-4 and TRBJ2-5, reads ETGVTQSPTHLIKTRGQQVTLRCSSQSGHNTVSWYQQALGQGPQFIFQYYREEENGRGNFPPRFSGLQFPNYSSELNVNALELDDSALYLCASSFPLVPPETQYFGPGTRLLVL.

Note on this clone: The junction differs from germline at one of its ends, possibly a read error. The CDR3 DNA reads as TGTTCCAGCAGCTATCGACAGGGAAAAGCGAACACCGGGGAGCTGTTTTTT. It encodes CSSSYRQGKANTGELFF. The chain couples TRBV7-9 to TRBJ2-2, with 7 positions matching TRBD1. Germline V CDR1 and CDR2: SEHNR, FQNEAQ (reference sequence). CDR3 length equals 17 residues.

For the CDR3, the DNA is TGCGCCAGCACCCTTCGGGGGACGGGTTTGGACGAGCAGTACTTC. It yields the protein CASTLRGTGLDEQYF. The V gene is TRBV4-1, the J gene TRBJ2-7; a possible D gene is TRBD2 (6 bases). The V and J ends lost 7 bases and 5 bases respectively, with 21 bases between them. CDR1 and CDR2 (germline): MGHRA, YSYEKL. The CDR3 has 15 amino acids.

The J gene is TRBJ2-3, the V gene TRBV4-1, with 7 bases lining up with TRBD2. J lost 5 bases, V lost 4 bases, and 9 bases had no gene match. Germline V lookup: CDR1 MGHRA, CDR2 YSYEKL. The CDR3 extends over 15 amino acids. The CDR3 nucleotides are TGCGCCAGCAGCCTTCGGACAAGGGAGGGAGATACGCAGTATTTT. It codes for CASSLRTREGDTQYF.

The chain recombines TRBV7-8 with TRBJ1-1; D gene ambiguous. The V end was cut by 1 base, the J end by 5 bases, with 17 bases between. Germline values: CDR1 SGHVS, CDR2 FQNEAQ. There are 16 residues in the CDR3. Written as DNA, the CDR3 is TGTGCCAGCAGCTTAGGGTGGCCGGGAGCTATAACTGAAGCTTTCTTT. Protein sequence: CASSLGWPGAITEAFF.

The chain links TRBV21-1 to TRBJ1-1; no check of the table's D call, TRBD1, against the DNA was made. TRBV21-1 is termed a pseudogene. The CDR3 spans 17 residues. CDR3 residues: CASSKGIVDRENTEAFF. For the CDR3, the DNA is TGTGCCAGCAGCAAAGGAATAGTGGACAGGGAGAACACTGAAGCTTTCTTT.

This chain connects TRBV28 to TRBJ2-5, with 8 bases matching TRBD1. CDR3 size: 15 residues. Germline loops: CDR1 MDHEN, CDR2 SYDVKM. V was clipped by 7 bases and J by 3 bases; unmatched bases: 10. The CDR3: CASTHAGGMEETQYF. CDR3 nucleotide sequence: TGTGCCAGCACCCATGCAGGGGGCATGGAAGAGACCCAGTACTTC.

The table lists this clone with a few counts. CDR3 loop: CASTSREWSYEQYF. The CDR3 DNA follows: TGTGCCAGCACGAGCCGGGAATGGAGCTACGAGCAGTACTTC. The chain recombines TRBV6-1 with TRBJ2-7; tentatively, D is TRBD2 (5 bases). Germline values: CDR1 MNHNS, CDR2 SASEGT. This CDR3 spans 14 amino acids. The V gene lost 7 bases and the J gene lost 3 bases, with 16 bases spanning the gap.

V and J are TRBV30 and TRBJ1-5; D gene uncertain. V shed 2 bases and J shed 4 bases, with 6 bases lying between them. Germline CDR1 is GTSNPN and CDR2 is SVGIG (reference sequence). The CDR3 has 12 residues. CDR3 sequence: CAWSLPNQPQHF. CDR3 DNA sequence: TGTGCCTGGAGTCTACCAAATCAGCCCCAGCATTTT.

This chain joins TRBV29-1 and TRBJ1-1, with 9 bases aligning to TRBD1. The length of the CDR3 is 18 residues. Germline CDR1 SQVTM, CDR2 ANQGSEA. V dropped 4 bases and J dropped 1; count of bases not matched to a gene: 16. CDR3 in amino acids: CSVGYIINTGGRNTEAFF. The DNA of the CDR3 is TGCAGCGTTGGATATATTATAAATACAGGGGGCAGGAACACTGAAGCTTTCTTT.

The chain has TRBV28 and TRBJ1-5; D remains unclear. V shed 6 bases and J shed 0 bases, with 18 bases lying between them. This CDR3 has 17 residues. CDR1 is MDHEN and CDR2 is SYDVKM in the germline V gene. CDR3 nucleotides: TGTGCCAGCAGGTGTCTGAGGTCTTGGGTTAGCAATCAGCCCCAGCATTTT. This translates into CASRCLRSWVSNQPQHF.

This chain connects TRBV9 to TRBJ2-3, with a possible D match to TRBD2 (5 bases). With 0 bases removed from V and 6 bases from J, the gap between germline ends came to 8 bases. Germline CDR1 is SGDLS and CDR2 is YYNGEE. The CDR3 loop spans 13 amino acids. The CDR3 spells CASSVDPGDTQYF. CDR3 bases: TGTGCCAGCAGCGTAGACCCGGGGGATACGCAGTATTTT. Full variable domain (outside the CDR3, taken from reference TRBV9 and TRBJ2-3): DSGVTQTPKHLITATGQRVTLRCSPRSGDLSVYWYQQSLDQGLQFLIQYYNGEERAKGNILERFSAQQFPDLHSELNLSSLELGDSALYFCASSVDPGDTQYFGPGTRLTVL.

This chain links TRBV28 with TRBJ1-1; D is uncertain. This CDR3 comprises 13 residues. Germline loops: CDR1 MDHEN, CDR2 SYDVKM. Trimming shortened V by 5 bases and J by 8 bases, and 15 bases separated the two germline ends. The CDR3 DNA follows: TGTGCCAGCAGTCTTTCCTGGACTGGAGAAGCTTTCTTT. This sequence encodes CASSLSWTGEAFF. Filled out from reference TRBV28 and TRBJ1-1, the complete variable domain reads DVKVTQSSRYLVKRTGEKVFLECVQDMDHENMFWYRQDPGLGLRLIYFSYDVKMKEKGDIPEGYSVSREKKERFSLILESASTNQTSMYLCASSLSWTGEAFFGQGTRLTVV.

A single count supports this clone. The rearrangement joins TRBV25-1 to TRBJ2-3, with 7 bases lining up with TRBD1. CDR3 length equals 12 residues. V dropped 6 bases and J dropped 6; count of bases not matched to a gene: 3. Germline CDR1 reads MGHDK; CDR2 reads SYGVNS. CDR3: CASRTGSDTQYF. CDR3 nucleotide sequence: TGTGCCAGCAGGACAGGGAGTGATACGCAGTATTTT.

This rearrangement joins TRBV6-6 to TRBJ2-1; TRBD1 matches at 10 bases. This CDR3 spans 16 amino acids. Looked up from germline, CDR1 is MNHNY and CDR2 is SVGAGI (reference sequence). The V and J ends lost 5 bases and 6 bases, in that order; junction bases with no gene match: 10. The CDR3 nucleotides are TGTGCCAGCAGTCAACCCGGGACAGGGGAAGGCAATGAGCAGTTCTTC. Protein sequence: CASSQPGTGEGNEQFF.

The V gene is TRBV19, the J gene TRBJ2-3; possibly TRBD2 for D (7 bases). Germline V gives CDR1 LNHDA, CDR2 SQIVND (reference sequence). The CDR3 length is 15 residues. The ends were cut back, 3 bases at V and 4 bases at J, with 14 bases in the middle. CDR3 sequence reads: CASSIEGGRADTQYF. CDR3 bases: TGTGCCAGTAGTATTGAGGGGGGGCGCGCAGATACGCAGTATTTT.

As DNA, the CDR3 is TGTGCCAGCAGTTTGTCAATCGACAGGAAGAACTATGGCTACACCTTC. It translates to CASSLSIDRKNYGYTF. This sequence joins TRBV27 and TRBJ1-2, with a possible D match to TRBD1 (6 bases). Trimming cost V 3 bases and J 2 bases, with 16 bases left between them. Germline lookup yields CDR1 MNHEY and CDR2 SMNVEV (reference sequence). The CDR3 runs 16 residues.

The V call is TRBV14, the J call TRBJ2-3, with D possibly being TRBD2 (5 bases). V lost 2 bases and J lost 2, with 14 bases in between. The length of the CDR3 is 16 residues. Germline V CDR1 and CDR2: SGHDN, FVKESK. The CDR3 loop reads CASSQRRRIFTDTQYF. The CDR3, as DNA: TGTGCCAGCAGCCAACGTCGGAGGATATTCACAGATACGCAGTATTTT.

This chain links TRBV27 with TRBJ2-7; no firm D call. CDR3 size: 12 residues. Germline CDR1 MNHEY, CDR2 SMNVEV (reference sequence). V was shortened by 10 bases and J by 0 bases, with 10 bases between the two germline ends. The CDR3 coding sequence is TGTGCCACCTTCACGAGCTCCTACGAGCAGTACTTC. Translating gives CATFTSSYEQYF.